This passage covers 5 T cell receptor beta chains from one sample sequenced in a study of OX40 agonist ivuxolimab in advanced cancers. Clones were sequenced by immunoSEQ multiplex PCR, and TCRdb holds only the in-frame ones, with some missing. The sample holds under 50,000 clones, approximately 84% seen once. The material was CD4+ or CD8+ T cells sorted from blood, obtained in a trial of the OX40 agonist ivuxolimab. Source of these receptors: an adult with an advanced solid tumor such as melanoma, head and neck, liver or kidney cancer.

The chain uses TRBV5-1 and TRBJ2-2; D remains unclear. The germline V gene encodes CDR1 SGHRS and CDR2 YFSETQ. Trimming cost V 0 bases and J 6 bases, with 21 bases left between them. The CDR3 spans 18 residues. DNA for the CDR3: TGCGCCAGCAGCTTGGGGGCTTATGTAAAGGCGAAGGCCGGGGAGCTGTTTTTT. Residues: CASSLGAYVKAKAGELFF.

The chain is built from TRBV5-1 and TRBJ2-2, with D perhaps matching TRBD2 (6 bases). CDR3 length equals 17 residues. Germline assignment: CDR1 SGHRS and CDR2 YFSETQ. V was clipped by 4 bases and J by 5 bases, with 21 bases between them. CDR3 sequence: CASSPRVGSLETGELFF. As DNA, the CDR3 is TGCGCCAGCAGCCCCCGTGTCGGGAGTTTAGAAACCGGGGAGCTGTTTTTT.

The chain couples TRBV28 to TRBJ1-5; unclear D gene. The V end was cut by 4 bases, the J end by 5 bases, with 15 bases between. CDR3 length: 15 amino acids. Germline loops: CDR1 MDHEN, CDR2 SYDVKM. The CDR3 spells CASSYRLFGDQPQHF. CDR3 sequence (DNA): TGTGCCAGCAGTTACCGCCTTTTTGGCGATCAGCCCCAGCATTTT.

This sequence joins TRBV19 and TRBJ2-1; D might be TRBD1 (5 bases). Per germline, CDR1 LNHDA and CDR2 SQIVND (reference sequence). The length of the CDR3 is 18 residues. V was cut by 2 bases and J by 5 bases, with 22 bases left in between. CDR3 DNA: TGTGCCAGTAGTATAAGGTTGCTAGGGGTTAAGTGGGACAATGAGCAGTTCTTC. It yields the protein CASSIRLLGVKWDNEQFF.

The chain is built from TRBV5-1 and TRBJ1-1; no clear D gene. With 4 bases removed from V and 1 base from J, the gap between germline ends came to 11 bases. Germline values: CDR1 SGHRS, CDR2 YFSETQ. This CDR3 has 14 residues. Here the CDR3 DNA reads TGCGCCAGCAGCCCAACTCAGTGGAACACTGAAGCTTTCTTT. Protein product: CASSPTQWNTEAFF.